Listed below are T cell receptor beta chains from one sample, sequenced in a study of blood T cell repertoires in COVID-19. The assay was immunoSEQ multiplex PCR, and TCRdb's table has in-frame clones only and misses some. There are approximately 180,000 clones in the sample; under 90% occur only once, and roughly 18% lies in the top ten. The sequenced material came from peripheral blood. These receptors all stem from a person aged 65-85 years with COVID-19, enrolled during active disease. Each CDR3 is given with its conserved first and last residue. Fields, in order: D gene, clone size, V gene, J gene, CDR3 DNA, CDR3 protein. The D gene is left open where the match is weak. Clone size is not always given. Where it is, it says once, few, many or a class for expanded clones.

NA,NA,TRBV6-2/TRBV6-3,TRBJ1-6,TGTGCCAGCAGTTCAACAGGATTGCGGTCACCCCTCCACTTT,CASSSTGLRSPLHF
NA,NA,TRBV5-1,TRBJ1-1,TGCGCCAGCAGAGCCGGGGGAAACACTGAAGCTTTCTTT,CASRAGGNTEAFF
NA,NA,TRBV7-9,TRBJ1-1,TGTGCCAGCAGCTTAGAAGCAGGGGTCGAAGCTTTCTTT,CASSLEAGVEAFF
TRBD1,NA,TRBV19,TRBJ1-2,TGTGCCAGTGGAGGGGGACAGGGCTTTGGTGGCTACACCTTC,CASGGGQGFGGYTF
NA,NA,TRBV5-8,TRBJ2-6,TGTGCCAGCACCGAGGTCAGCGCGAGGGCCAACGTCCTGACTTTC,CASTEVSARANVLTF
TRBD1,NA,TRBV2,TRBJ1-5,TGTGCCAGCAGTGAAGAGGGACAGCAAAATCAGCCCCAGCATTTT,CASSEEGQQNQPQHF
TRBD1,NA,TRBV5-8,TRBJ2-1,TGTGCCAGCAGCTTTTACAGGGGGCACAATGAGCAGTTCTTC,CASSFYRGHNEQFF
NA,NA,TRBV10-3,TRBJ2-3,TGTGCCATCAGTGATTCGAGTAAAAAAAGCACAGATACGCAGTATTTT,CAISDSSKKSTDTQYF
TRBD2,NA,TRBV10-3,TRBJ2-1,TGTGCCATCAGTGAGTCGAAGACTAGCGGGAGGGCCCGGCCGCTCAATGAGCAGTTCTTC,CAISESKTSGRARPLNEQFF
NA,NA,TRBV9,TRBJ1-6,TGTGCCAGCAGCGGCGGAGGACGGGGAGTGGGCAATTCACCCCTCCACTTT,CASSGGGRGVGNSPLHF
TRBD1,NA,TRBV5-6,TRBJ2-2,TGTGCCAGCAGCATAACAACAGGGGGTCCCGGGGAGCTGTTTTTT,CASSITTGGPGELFF
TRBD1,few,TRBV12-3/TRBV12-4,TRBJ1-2,TGTGCCAGCACCGTGACAGGGGTCCTCGGCTACACCTTC,CASTVTGVLGYTF
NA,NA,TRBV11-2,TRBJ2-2,TGTGCCAGCAGCTTAATTCAGAACACCGGGGAGCTGTTTTTT,CASSLIQNTGELFF
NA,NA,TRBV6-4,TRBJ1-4,TGTGCCAGCAGTCGACTTCAACTACATAATGAAAAACTGTTTTTT,CASSRLQLHNEKLFF